Here is one T cell receptor (beta chain) with its context. Its matching antigen is unknown. Only in-frame clones appear in the TCRdb table, and some are missing; sequencing was by immunoSEQ multiplex PCR. Found here are around 2,800 clones, 25% to 35% of them singletons; the top ten hold over 12%. Germline trimming cut 5 bases from V and 10 bases from J; bases unmatched to any gene: 7. The CDR3 spans 15 residues. Germline assignment: CDR1 SGHNT and CDR2 YENEEA. The sample belongs to a study of T cells in localized non-small cell lung cancer. The study's findings and limits: Since sequencing was restricted to only one region of the tumor, intratumor heterogeneity remains a possibility. Uninvolved neighboring lung showed the greatest T cell clonality, exceeding tumor. Adjacent lung was found to contain a median roughly 58 of the top 100 tumor clones.

The source is a woman aged 40-75 years with stage III lung adenocarcinoma. Sample: lung tumor tissue, taken before any cancer treatment. The chain is built from TRBV11-3 and TRBJ1-6, with 11 bases fitting TRBD1. CDR3 region: CASSLRTGGGSPLHF. CDR3 coding DNA: TGTGCCAGCAGCCTTCGGACAGGGGGCGGATCACCCCTCCACTTT.